This T cell receptor (beta chain) comes out of a study of T cells in Graves' hyperthyroidism and ophthalmopathy. Amplification targeted TCR beta CDR3 regions from RNA transcripts. When the TCR CDR3 underwent first-round RT-PCR, the HTBI primer set was used. TCRdb re-called the multiplex PCR reads through MiXCR, storing one row per CDR3 protein. The table lists 370,000 or so distinct CDR3 sequences, around 14% of them singletons. Trimming removed 5 bases from V and 7 bases from J; junction bases left unmatched: 0. The V gene's germline CDR1 is MGHDK and CDR2 SYGVNS. This CDR3 has 13 residues. This TCR derives from a woman between 18 and 29 years old with Graves' hyperthyroidism that later progressed to Graves' ophthalmopathy. Specimen: blood. J is TRBJ1-6 and V is TRBV25-1, with 9 bases identical to TRBD1. The CDR3 is CASSTGGNSPLHF. The DNA for the CDR3 is TGTGCCAGCAGTACAGGGGGCAATTCACCCCTCCACTTT.